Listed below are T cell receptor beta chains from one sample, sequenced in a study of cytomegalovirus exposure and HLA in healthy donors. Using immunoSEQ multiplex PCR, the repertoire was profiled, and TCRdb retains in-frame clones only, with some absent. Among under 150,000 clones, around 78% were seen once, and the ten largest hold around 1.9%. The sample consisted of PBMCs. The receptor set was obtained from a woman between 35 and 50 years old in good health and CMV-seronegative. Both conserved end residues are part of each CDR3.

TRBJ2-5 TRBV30 CAWSEQGGEYF
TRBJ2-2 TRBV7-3 CASSPSQTVTGELFF
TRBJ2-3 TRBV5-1 CASSLWTGGRDTQYF
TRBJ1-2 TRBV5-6 CASSSLPGSYTF
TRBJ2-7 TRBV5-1 CASSLAVQYEQYF
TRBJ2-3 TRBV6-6 CASRGTLSTDTQYF
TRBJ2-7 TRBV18 CASSPGTAYEQYF
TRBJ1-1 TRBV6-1 CASSEVRGGTEAFF
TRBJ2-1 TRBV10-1 CASSESLAGMQFF
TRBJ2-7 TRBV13 CASSIGLENEQYF
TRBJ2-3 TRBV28 CASSLGTSGATDTQYF
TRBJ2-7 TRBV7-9 CASSRRVGGHEQYF
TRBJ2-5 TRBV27 CASRSAWTQYF
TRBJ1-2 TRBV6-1 CASSERRGDKANYGYTF
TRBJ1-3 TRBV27 CASSPPGRGVVTTYF
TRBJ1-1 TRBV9 CASSVTGQGDTEAFF
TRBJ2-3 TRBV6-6 CASSYRGTGRDTQYF
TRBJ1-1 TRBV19 CASSGQTGMGEAFF
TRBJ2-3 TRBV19 CASSIWKGTGPTDTQYF
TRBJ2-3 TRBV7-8 CASSLAGQNTDTQYF
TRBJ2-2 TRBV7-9 CASSLTGSNTGELFF
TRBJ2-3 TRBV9 CASSPGMIDSGDTQYF
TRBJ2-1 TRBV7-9 CASSPGTSLGNEQFF
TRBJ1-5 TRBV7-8 CASSLGDQPQHF
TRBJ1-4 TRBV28 CASSSVAAPNEKLFF
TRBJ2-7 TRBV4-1 CASSQDQGAGREQYF
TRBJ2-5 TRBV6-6 CASSSGGQRGETQYF
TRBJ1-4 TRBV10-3 CAISDAGGKEKLFF
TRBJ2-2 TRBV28 CASSLDLTGWATGELFF
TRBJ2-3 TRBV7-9 CASSLGSGSSDTQYF
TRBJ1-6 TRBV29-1 CSAGETNLALHF
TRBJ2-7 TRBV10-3 CAIGPVGYEQYF
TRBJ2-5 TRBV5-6 CASSLHGLAWQETQYF
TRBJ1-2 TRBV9 CASSTVEYGYTF
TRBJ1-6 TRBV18 CASSPQERNSPLHF
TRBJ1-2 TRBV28 CASSLWPSGQGLGGYTF
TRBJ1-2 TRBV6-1 CASSEATGFNYGYTF